These 7 T cell receptor beta chains came from one sample sequenced in a study of T cell responses to AZD1222 COVID-19 vaccine. Profiled with immunoSEQ multiplex PCR; TCRdb holds only in-frame clones, not every one. This sample carries roughly 120,000 clones, approximately 88% of them seen once, and the ten largest clones take about 17%. The input for sequencing was peripheral blood, taken on day 0 of MenACWY control vaccination. These TCRs come from an adult in good health.

The chain recombines TRBV23-1 with TRBJ2-7; no clear D gene. TRBV23-1 is an open reading frame, and its role is uncertain. V was cut by 0 bases and J by 4 bases, with 13 bases left in between. This CDR3 spans 15 amino acids. CDR3 sequence: CASSQSRASHYEQYF. The CDR3 coding sequence is TGCGCCAGCAGTCAATCCCGGGCGTCACATTACGAGCAGTACTTC.

The genes are TRBV10-1 and TRBJ2-7; the D is unclear. CDR3 size: 13 residues. Germline CDR1 reads WNHNN; CDR2 reads SYGVQD (reference sequence). Trimming took off 5 bases at V and 0 bases at J, with 8 bases between the two ends. The CDR3 DNA is TGCGCCAGCAGTCCGAGATACTCCTACGAGCAGTACTTC. Amino acids: CASSPRYSYEQYF.

V is TRBV7-8 and J is TRBJ1-5; TRBD1 matches 9 bases. The CDR3 is made up of 14 amino acids. V lost 5 bases, J lost 7 bases, and 6 bases stayed unmatched. Per germline, CDR1 SGHVS and CDR2 FQNEAQ. CDR3 in DNA: TGTGCCAGCAGCAAGGACAGGGGAGGACAGCCCCAGCATTTT. Translating it yields CASSKDRGGQPQHF. The full variable domain, its missing parts supplied by reference TRBV7-8 and TRBJ1-5, is GAGVSQSPRYKVAKRGQDVALRCDPISGHVSLFWYQQALGQGPEFLTYFQNEAQLDKSGLPSDRFFAERPEGSVSTLKIQRTQQEDSAVYLCASSKDRGGQPQHFGDGTRLSIL.

The genes are TRBV27 and TRBJ2-7, with 8 bases that match TRBD1. This CDR3 region has 15 residues. The germline V gene has CDR1 MNHEY and CDR2 SMNVEV (reference sequence). Trimming cost V 2 bases and J 5 bases; bases outside gene matches: 8. CDR3 in DNA: TGTGCCAGCAGTTTAAGGTCAGGGGGCAGGGACGAGCAGTACTTC. Amino acids: CASSLRSGGRDEQYF.

The chain is built from TRBV28 and TRBJ2-7, with 7 nucleotides matching TRBD1. Unmatched junction bases numbered 4, after V lost 2 bases and J lost 0 bases. CDR3 length equals 15 residues. Germline CDR1 reads MDHEN; CDR2 reads SYDVKM. CDR3 in DNA: TGTGCCAGCAGTTTAAACAGGGGTGTCTCCTACGAGCAGTACTTC. Translating it yields CASSLNRGVSYEQYF.

The V and J genes are TRBV5-1 and TRBJ1-2; D is unresolved. CDR1 and CDR2 from the germline V gene are SGHRS and YFSETQ. With 0 bases removed from V and 5 bases from J, the gap between germline ends came to 14 bases. There are 15 residues in the CDR3. CDR3 amino acids: CASSLAQGLGYGYTF. The DNA for the CDR3 is TGCGCCAGCAGCTTGGCCCAAGGGCTGGGTTATGGCTACACCTTC.

The chain couples TRBV5-5 to TRBJ1-4; TRBD1 aligns across 7 bases. Germline-derived CDR1 and CDR2 are SGHKS and YYEKEE (reference sequence). With V trimmed by 4 bases and J by 4 bases, 7 bases remained unmatched. The CDR3 sequence is 15 residues long. In DNA form, the CDR3 reads TGTGCCAGCAGCGTAGGGGGCGAGATTAATGAAAAACTGTTTTTT. This codes for CASSVGGEINEKLFF.